This T cell receptor (beta chain) derives from a study of cytomegalovirus exposure and HLA in healthy donors. In the study overall: Some 180 million T cells yielded 117 million unique TCR beta sequences in earlier analysis.

A word on this clone: What it binds is not known.

Study results and limitations: Relative to the approximately 670-donor mean, N-insertions were reportedly fewer in an Asian-associated ancestry cluster in a later analysis. A later analysis showed that HLA-associated TCR beta chains had undergone more clonal expansion than equally common others.

The CDR3 consists of 15 residues. Trimming left V 0 bases short and J 2 bases short, with 10 bases between. Germline assignment: CDR1 SGHAT and CDR2 FQNNGV. 13 Jbeta primers and 60 Vbeta primers were used for the PCR. In the original processing: The count from a later analysis was roughly 80 million unique TCR beta chains, some 10 million of them shared. Produced via immunoSEQ multiplex PCR; TCRdb's table is partial and in-frame only. The V and J calls and clone size are taken from that table; D and trimming were inferred from the DNA. This sample has 110,000 to 150,000 clones; approximately 80% occur once, and the top ten carry 1.5% to 2%.

Input material: PBMCs. The sequence derives from a woman in her thirties or forties in good health and CMV-seronegative. The V and J genes are TRBV11-2 and TRBJ1-2; D remains ambiguous. This CDR3 is CASSLDGGRNYGYTF. The CDR3 nucleotides read TGTGCCAGCAGCTTAGATGGAGGCAGGAACTATGGCTACACCTTC.